This passage covers 21 T cell receptor beta chains from one sample sequenced in a study of shared T cell receptors in the human thymus. Produced via immunoSEQ multiplex PCR; TCRdb's table is partial and in-frame only. The sample has around 340,000 clones; approximately 95% are singletons. The sequenced sample consisted of thymocytes. All receptors derive from a human donor.

This clone has only one observation. This sample also contains other DNA sequences that code for the same CDR3. J is TRBJ2-3 and V is TRBV18; the match to TRBD2 covers 10 bases. The V and J ends lost 6 bases and 0 bases, in that order; junction bases with no gene match: 0. From germline, CDR1 is KGHSH and CDR2 LQKENI. The CDR3 loop spans 14 amino acids. The CDR3 sequence is CASSSGGSTDTQYF. CDR3 nucleotide sequence: TGTGCCAGCTCTAGCGGGGGGAGCACAGATACGCAGTATTTT.

The CDR3 nucleotides read TGTGCCAGCAGACCGAAAAGAGGTAGTACCGGGGAGCTGTTTTTT. Translation: CASRPKRGSTGELFF. The rearrangement links TRBV6-5 to TRBJ2-2; D uncertain. The CDR3 length is 15 residues. Per the germline V gene, CDR1 is MNHEY and CDR2 is SVGAGI. V was pared by 6 bases and J by 5 bases, with 16 bases between.

A note on this clone: Its ends do not fully match the called genes, so a read error is possible. This chain links TRBV27 with TRBJ2-5; D perhaps matches TRBD2 (6 bases). The CDR3 runs to 16 residues. The germline gives CDR1 MNHEY, CDR2 SMNVEV (reference sequence). The CDR3 protein is CASNLPGWGEAETQYF. The CDR3 DNA is TGTGCCAGCAATTTACCAGGGTGGGGGGAAGCAGAGACCCAGTACTTC.

This clone appeared once. The J gene is TRBJ2-2, the V gene TRBV9; D is unclear. V was cut by 10 bases and J by 5 bases, with 12 bases left in between. This CDR3 has 12 residues. Per germline, CDR1 SGDLS and CDR2 YYNGEE. CDR3 sequence: CAGKEGTGELFF. In DNA form, the CDR3 reads TGTGCCGGCAAGGAAGGGACCGGGGAGCTGTTTTTT.

The chain joins TRBV29-1 to TRBJ1-1, with D perhaps TRBD1 (6 bases). The CDR3 runs to 16 residues. V was clipped by 7 bases and J by 0 bases, with 21 bases between them. The germline gives CDR1 SQVTM, CDR2 ANQGSEA. The CDR3 coding sequence is TGCAGCGCCGGGGCCACACAGGGTCGGATGAACACTGAAGCTTTCTTT. This translates into CSAGATQGRMNTEAFF.

The V and J genes are TRBV2 and TRBJ2-1; D not certain. CDR1 is SNHLY and CDR2 is FYNNEI in the germline V gene. The CDR3 length is 21 residues. V was pared by 0 bases and J by 6 bases, with 30 bases between. CDR3 nucleotides: TGTGCCAGCAGTGAAGCGCTTTATGCAGTGATGGGATCACCGATGAGCAATGAGCAGTTCTTC. This codes for CASSEALYAVMGSPMSNEQFF.

This rearrangement joins TRBV28 to TRBJ1-2, with D possibly matching TRBD1 (6 bases). Germline values: CDR1 MDHEN, CDR2 SYDVKM. The CDR3 loop spans 16 amino acids. The germline V and J ends were trimmed by 4 bases and 4 bases, with 19 bases remaining between them. The CDR3 DNA reads as TGTGCCAGCAGTTGGGGGCCCCTCGGGGGAACCTATGGCTACACCTTC. It encodes CASSWGPLGGTYGYTF.

The DNA of the CDR3 is TGTGCCAGCAGTGGGATCTCAGGGAGAAAGCAGTACTTC. Translating it yields CASSGISGRKQYF. The V and J genes are TRBV6-1 and TRBJ2-7, with D perhaps assigned TRBD1 or TRBD2 (5 bases each). Trimming pared 4 bases from V and 8 bases from J, leaving 15 bases between. Germline V lookup: CDR1 MNHNS, CDR2 SASEGT. The CDR3 length is 13 residues.

The chain combines TRBV25-1 with TRBJ1-1, with no clear D. In germline, CDR1 is MGHDK, CDR2 SYGVNS. The CDR3 is 12 residues long. Trimming removed 2 bases from V and 6 bases from J, with 7 bases in between. CDR3 amino acids: CASSEPHSEAFF. CDR3 nucleotides: TGTGCCAGCAGTGAACCCCACTCTGAAGCTTTCTTT.

This chain connects TRBV2 to TRBJ1-2; TRBD1 aligns across 10 bases. V dropped 10 bases and J dropped 8; count of bases not matched to a gene: 13. Germline V lookup: CDR1 SNHLY, CDR2 FYNNEI. The CDR3 is made up of 14 amino acids. CDR3 sequence (DNA): TGTGCCATCCCCCGAGACAGGGGGCCTATGGGCTACACCTTC. It specifies CAIPRDRGPMGYTF. Filled out from reference TRBV2 and TRBJ1-2, the complete variable domain reads EPEVTQTPSHQVTQMGQEVILRCVPISNHLYFYWYRQILGQKVEFLVSFYNNEISEKSEIFDDQFSVERPDGSNFTLKIRSTKLEDSAMYFCAIPRDRGPMGYTFGSGTRLTVV.

The gene calls are TRBV19 and TRBJ2-7; D gene unclear. CDR3 length equals 15 residues. Germline CDR1 LNHDA, CDR2 SQIVND (reference sequence). Trimming took off 5 bases at V and 1 base at J, with 15 bases between the two ends. CDR3 loop: CASSESRTESYEQYF. The CDR3 coding sequence is TGTGCCAGTAGTGAATCGAGGACGGAGTCCTACGAGCAGTACTTC.

The rearrangement links TRBV4-1 to TRBJ1-5, with 7 bases fitting TRBD1. Germline V lookup: CDR1 MGHRA, CDR2 YSYEKL. CDR3 length equals 17 residues. J lost 0 bases, V lost 0 bases, and 5 bases had no gene match. This CDR3 is CASSQDARGLSNQPQHF. CDR3 in DNA: TGCGCCAGCAGCCAAGATGCGAGGGGGCTTAGCAATCAGCCCCAGCATTTT.

This clone was detected once. The CDR3, as DNA: TGTGCCAGCAGTCGGTCTCCCCGGGAGCTGTTTTTT. It codes for CASSRSPRELFF. The J gene is TRBJ2-2, the V gene TRBV28; D remains unclear. The V end lost 5 bases, the J end lost 9 bases, and 10 bases lay between the germline ends. Per the germline V gene, CDR1 is MDHEN and CDR2 is SYDVKM. The CDR3 covers 12 residues. Full variable domain (rest looked up from reference TRBV28 and TRBJ2-2): DVKVTQSSRYLVKRTGEKVFLECVQDMDHENMFWYRQDPGLGLRLIYFSYDVKMKEKGDIPEGYSVSREKKERFSLILESASTNQTSMYLCASSRSPRELFFGEGSRLTVL.

The J gene is TRBJ2-3, the V gene TRBV27, with 13 bases fitting TRBD2. V lost 7 bases and J lost 13; bases outside the gene matches: 14. The CDR3 spans 15 residues. Germline CDR1 reads MNHEY; CDR2 reads SMNVEV (reference sequence). The CDR3 DNA reads TGTGCCAGCATGACTAGCGGGAGGTTTTCGGAAGAGGAGTATTTT. It specifies CASMTSGRFSEEEYF.

J is TRBJ2-1 and V is TRBV28; the D gene is possibly TRBD1 (6 bases). Germline CDR1 is MDHEN and CDR2 is SYDVKM. The CDR3 consists of 13 residues. The V end was cut by 1 base, the J end by 12 bases, with 13 bases between. The CDR3: CASSLSDQGGQFF. CDR3 coding DNA: TGTGCCAGCAGTTTATCGGATCAAGGGGGGCAGTTCTTC. The full variable domain, completed using reference TRBV28 and TRBJ2-1, is DVKVTQSSRYLVKRTGEKVFLECVQDMDHENMFWYRQDPGLGLRLIYFSYDVKMKEKGDIPEGYSVSREKKERFSLILESASTNQTSMYLCASSLSDQGGQFFGPGTRLTVL.

The chain employs TRBV11-2 and TRBJ1-5, with 7 positions matching TRBD1. Looked up from germline, CDR1 is SGHAT and CDR2 is FQNNGV. V lost 1 base to trimming and J lost 1 base; unmatched junction nucleotides: 7. This CDR3 comprises 17 residues. The CDR3 nucleotides read TGTGCCAGCAGCTTAGGCCCGAACAGGGGCAGCAATCAGCCCCAGCATTTT. Its translation: CASSLGPNRGSNQPQHF. The full variable domain, in which reference TRBV11-2 and TRBJ1-5 provide the parts outside the CDR3, is EAGVAQSPRYKIIEKRQSVAFWCNPISGHATLYWYQQILGQGPKLLIQFQNNGVVDDSQLPKDRFSAERLKGVDSTLKIQPAKLEDSAVYLCASSLGPNRGSNQPQHFGDGTRLSIL.

This clone was seen just once. V usage is TRBV10-3 and J usage is TRBJ2-7, with 10 bases fitting TRBD2. The length of the CDR3 is 15 residues. The trim removed 3 bases at V and 6 bases at J, leaving 8 bases unmatched. Germline V gene lookup returns CDR1 ENHRY and CDR2 SYGVKD. The CDR3: CAISEILAGMGEQYF. The CDR3 DNA reads TGTGCCATCAGTGAAATACTAGCGGGAATGGGCGAGCAGTACTTC.

The rearrangement links TRBV28 to TRBJ2-2; 8 nucleotides line up with TRBD1. The CDR3 is 15 amino acids. Germline assignment: CDR1 MDHEN and CDR2 SYDVKM. With 3 bases clipped from V and 5 bases from J, the junction kept 5 bases outside the gene matches. The DNA for the CDR3 is TGTGCCAGCAGTTTCAGGACAGGGAGGACCGGGGAGCTGTTTTTT. Translated, it gives CASSFRTGRTGELFF.

The J gene is TRBJ2-1, the V gene TRBV9; TRBD2 matches at 11 bases. CDR3 length: 18 amino acids. V trimming: 0 bases; J trimming: 6 bases; junction bases outside the gene matches: 11. Germline V lookup: CDR1 SGDLS, CDR2 YYNGEE. CDR3 nucleotides: TGTGCCAGCAGCGTAGCCGGTACCTTAGCGGGAGGGGTCAATGAGCAGTTCTTC. Translation: CASSVAGTLAGGVNEQFF. Variable domain in full (rest from reference TRBV9 and TRBJ2-1): DSGVTQTPKHLITATGQRVTLRCSPRSGDLSVYWYQQSLDQGLQFLIQYYNGEERAKGNILERFSAQQFPDLHSELNLSSLELGDSALYFCASSVAGTLAGGVNEQFFGPGTRLTVL.

The chain joins TRBV20-1 to TRBJ2-1; D ambiguous. Deletions cut 6 bases from V and 11 bases from J, with 14 bases between. The CDR3 runs to 11 residues. CDR1 and CDR2 from the germline V gene are DFQATT and SNEGSKA (reference sequence). The CDR3 DNA is TGCAGTGCCCTTCGTTTTCCACAGCAGTTCTTC. This translates into CSALRFPQQFF.

V usage is TRBV6-5 and J usage is TRBJ1-1, with D unclear. The germline gives CDR1 MNHEY, CDR2 SVGAGI. The CDR3 covers 13 residues. V lost 2 bases to trimming and J lost 5 bases, with 9 bases between them. CDR3 region: CASSYAQGTEAFF. The CDR3 DNA is TGTGCCAGCAGTTACGCCCAAGGGACTGAAGCTTTCTTT.